Listed here are 2 T cell receptor beta chains from one sample, sequenced in a study of cytomegalovirus exposure and HLA in healthy donors. A multiplex PCR was run with 60 Vbeta primers and 13 Jbeta primers. The protocol was immunoSEQ multiplex PCR, while the TCRdb copy is restricted to in-frame clones and leaves out a portion. This table holds 55,000 to 75,000 clones, around 80% found once. The sample consisted of PBMCs. The receptor set was obtained from a girl aged 5-17 years in good health and CMV-seropositive.

A few counts support this clone. The J gene is TRBJ1-2, the V gene TRBV6-5; unclear D gene. This CDR3 spans 15 amino acids. Germline lookup yields CDR1 MNHEY and CDR2 SVGAGI. V was cut by 2 bases and J by 6 bases, with 16 bases left in between. CDR3: CASSYASRQPDGYTF. The CDR3 coding sequence is TGTGCCAGCAGTTACGCTTCCAGGCAACCCGATGGCTACACCTTC.

This clone was seen a single time. The chain employs TRBV4-1 and TRBJ2-5; TRBD2 matches 9 bases. The CDR3 has 16 residues. With 0 bases clipped from V and 2 bases from J, the junction kept 4 bases outside the gene matches. From germline, CDR1 is MGHRA and CDR2 YSYEKL. The CDR3, as DNA: TGCGCCAGCAGCCAAGATCCTAGCGGGGCACAAGAGACCCAGTACTTC. It codes for CASSQDPSGAQETQYF.